One sample yielded the 17 T cell receptor beta chains listed below, sequenced in a study of control samples from healthy donors and cancer patients. Here immunoSEQ multiplex PCR was the method, and the copy in TCRdb shows in-frame clones only, minus some. The profile shows tens of thousands of clones, around 90% of them singletons. Sequencing was carried out using PBMCs. The source of these receptors is a man between 60 and 70 years old with head and neck cancer.

The chain has TRBV6-2 or TRBV6-3 and TRBJ1-1; 7 nucleotides align to TRBD1. The CDR3 runs 14 residues. Germline lookup yields CDR1 MNHEY and CDR2 SVGEGT. J was trimmed by 8 bases and V by 4 bases; bases with no gene match: 10. The CDR3 DNA reads TGTGCCAGCAGTTGGACAGGCCACGCGGCGGAAGCTTTCTTT. As protein: CASSWTGHAAEAFF.

V usage is TRBV28 and J usage is TRBJ2-3; D gene uncertain. CDR1 MDHEN and CDR2 SYDVKM come from the germline V gene. Trimming left V 4 bases short and J 5 bases short, with 16 bases between. The CDR3 contains 15 residues. DNA for the CDR3: TGTGCCAGCAGTTCGAACGGGCTGGGTCAAGATACGCAGTATTTT. Its protein product is CASSSNGLGQDTQYF.

The chain has TRBV28 and TRBJ1-5; D remains unclear. V was clipped by 6 bases and J by 1 base, with 10 bases between them. The CDR3 is 14 amino acids. Germline V gene lookup returns CDR1 MDHEN and CDR2 SYDVKM. CDR3 amino acids: CASRDHKSNQPQHF. For the CDR3, the DNA is TGTGCCAGCAGGGATCACAAAAGCAATCAGCCCCAGCATTTT.

The chain recombines TRBV2 with TRBJ1-5; D is perhaps TRBD1 (6 bases). There are 13 residues in the CDR3. Trimming removed 6 bases at V and 5 bases at J, with 11 bases between. Germline CDR1 and CDR2: SNHLY and FYNNEI. CDR3 bases: TGTGCCAGCAGGCAGGGGCTAGATCAGCCCCAGCATTTT. Amino acids: CASRQGLDQPQHF.

The chain carries TRBV5-5 and TRBJ1-4; 7 bases match TRBD1. With 3 bases clipped from V and 0 bases from J, the junction kept 8 bases outside the gene matches. The CDR3 extends over 17 amino acids. The germline V gene encodes CDR1 SGHKS and CDR2 YYEKEE (reference sequence). Here the CDR3 reads CASSSRTGATTNEKLFF. CDR3 sequence (DNA): TGTGCCAGCAGCTCTCGGACAGGAGCTACAACTAATGAAAAACTGTTTTTT.

The rearrangement joins TRBV10-3 to TRBJ2-2; tentative D call: TRBD1 (5 bases). Germline V gives CDR1 ENHRY, CDR2 SYGVKD. Trimming took 2 bases from V and 3 from J, leaving 7 bases between them. This CDR3 spans 14 amino acids. The CDR3 protein is CAISEGADTGELFF. CDR3 sequence (DNA): TGTGCCATCAGTGAGGGGGCAGACACCGGGGAGCTGTTTTTT.

This chain links TRBV9 with TRBJ2-2, with D possibly matching TRBD1 (7 bases). The V gene lost 4 bases and the J gene lost 2 bases, with 18 bases spanning the gap. Germline CDR1 and CDR2: SGDLS and YYNGEE. The CDR3 consists of 17 residues. The CDR3 DNA is TGTGCCAGCAGCCCTCTGGCGGGACAGCCAAACACCGGGGAGCTGTTTTTT. Translated: CASSPLAGQPNTGELFF. Complete variable domain (other parts from reference TRBV9 and TRBJ2-2): DSGVTQTPKHLITATGQRVTLRCSPRSGDLSVYWYQQSLDQGLQFLIQYYNGEERAKGNILERFSAQQFPDLHSELNLSSLELGDSALYFCASSPLAGQPNTGELFFGEGSRLTVL.

The V gene is TRBV7-6, the J gene TRBJ1-3; no reliable D call. CDR3 length equals 16 residues. Trimming pared 2 bases from V and 0 bases from J, leaving 11 bases between. Germline CDR1 is SGHVS and CDR2 is FNYEAQ. CDR3 in DNA: TGTGCCAGCAGCTTAATTTCAGCGAACTCTGGAAACACCATATATTTT. Its protein is CASSLISANSGNTIYF.

The V call is TRBV6-5, the J call TRBJ1-3; TRBD1 agrees at 7 bases. V was clipped by 7 bases and J by 0 bases; unmatched bases: 6. Germline V gene lookup returns CDR1 MNHEY and CDR2 SVGAGI. The CDR3 length is 15 residues. This CDR3 is CASMTGQSSGNTIYF. CDR3 DNA sequence: TGTGCCAGCATGACAGGGCAGTCCTCTGGAAACACCATATATTTT.

V is TRBV4-2 and J is TRBJ2-6; D possibly corresponds to TRBD1 (6 bases). Trimming stripped 5 bases from V and 2 bases from J, with 7 bases between. CDR1 and CDR2 from the germline V gene are LGHNA and YNFKEQ. The CDR3 runs to 14 residues. The CDR3 coding sequence is TGTGCCAGCAGCTACAGGGCTGGGGCCAACGTCCTGACTTTC. Translation: CASSYRAGANVLTF.

The genes are TRBV5-6 and TRBJ1-1; D ambiguous. Germline V CDR1 and CDR2: SGHDT, YYEEEE. The CDR3 has 15 amino acids. Trimming pared 0 bases from V and 4 bases from J, leaving 13 bases between. The CDR3 region has the DNA TGTGCCAGCAGCTTGGTTGCGGGGAGCAGCACTGAAGCTTTCTTT. It codes for CASSLVAGSSTEAFF. The full variable domain, rest sourced from reference TRBV5-6 and TRBJ1-1, is DAGVTQSPTHLIKTRGQQVTLRCSPKSGHDTVSWYQQALGQGPQFIFQYYEEEERQRGNFPDRFSGHQFPNYSSELNVNALLLGDSALYLCASSLVAGSSTEAFFGQGTRLTVV.

Here the CDR3 DNA reads TGTGCCAGCAGTTTTCGCACCAAATCCGGGACAGGGTGGAACTATGGCTACACCTTC. It translates to CASSFRTKSGTGWNYGYTF. This chain joins TRBV27 and TRBJ1-2; 9 nucleotides align to TRBD1. This CDR3 has 19 residues. V gave up 3 bases and J gave up 2 bases; unmatched junction bases: 16. Looked up from germline, CDR1 is MNHEY and CDR2 is SMNVEV (reference sequence).

The chain uses TRBV3-1 (or the pseudogene TRBV3-2) and TRBJ1-5; D ambiguous. Germline assignment: CDR1 LGHDT and CDR2 YNNKEL (reference sequence). V lost 0 bases and J 4 bases, leaving 16 bases between the germline ends. CDR3 length: 17 amino acids. The CDR3 is CASSQDPRHPMNQPQHF. Here the CDR3 DNA reads TGTGCCAGCAGCCAAGACCCGCGGCACCCGATGAATCAGCCCCAGCATTTT.

The genes are TRBV5-1 and TRBJ1-4; D remains unclear. The germline V gene encodes CDR1 SGHRS and CDR2 YFSETQ. The CDR3 covers 14 residues. V was shortened by 0 bases and J by 4 bases, with 7 bases between the two germline ends. CDR3 in amino acids: CASSLGELNEKLFF. The CDR3, as DNA: TGCGCCAGCAGCTTGGGTGAACTTAATGAAAAACTGTTTTTT. The full variable domain, completed using reference TRBV5-1 and TRBJ1-4, is KAGVTQTPRYLIKTRGQQVTLSCSPISGHRSVSWYQQTPGQGLQFLFEYFSETQRNKGNFPGRFSGRQFSNSRSEMNVSTLELGDSALYLCASSLGELNEKLFFGSGTQLSVL.

This chain links TRBV27 with TRBJ2-6; 8 nucleotides agree with TRBD1. The CDR3 is made up of 14 amino acids. J gave up 12 bases and V 4 bases, and 8 bases lay outside the gene matches. Germline assignment: CDR1 MNHEY and CDR2 SMNVEV (reference sequence). The CDR3 DNA reads as TGTGCCAGCAGTTCTACGACAGGGGCTCGCGTCCTGACTTTC. Translated: CASSSTTGARVLTF.

This clone appeared a single time. The chain links TRBV4-2 to TRBJ1-2; D not resolved. This CDR3 comprises 15 residues. Trimming took off 1 base at V and 2 bases at J, with 11 bases between the two ends. Germline assignment: CDR1 LGHNA and CDR2 YNFKEQ. The CDR3: CASSQGNSGNYGYTF. CDR3 bases: TGTGCCAGCAGCCAAGGCAACAGCGGCAACTATGGCTACACCTTC.

The chain links TRBV5-1 to TRBJ1-1; D is undetermined. Trimming stripped 4 bases from V and 6 bases from J, with 19 bases between. This CDR3 has 15 residues. Germline-derived CDR1 and CDR2 are SGHRS and YFSETQ. Here the CDR3 DNA reads TGCGCCAGCAGCCCGCGAGACGTTGCGGGCGCTGAAGCTTTCTTT. Translating it yields CASSPRDVAGAEAFF.